This T cell receptor (beta chain) stems from a study of neurological immune-mediated disorders. The cDNA was generated through 5'RACE incorporating 10-nucleotide random UMIs. Per sequencing run, 15-18 subjects together gave over 180 million TCR-beta sequences. TCRdb re-analysed the 5' RACE reads in MiXCR, keeping a single row per CDR3 protein. The table shows tens of thousands of distinct CDR3 sequences, with 15% to 20% occurring only once. Study-wide results and caveats: The absence of any CDR3 amino acid sequence shared by expanded clones across subjects suggests that repertoires were private in all groups.

For this clonotype: Its cognate antigen is unknown.

For the unsorted libraries, 2 million PBMCs stored at -80 C served as input. Sample: PBMCs. The receptor comes from a middle-aged woman in good health.

The CDR3 DNA follows: TGCAGTGCAACCGATCCGGGGACAGGGTCCTACGAGCAGTACGTC. Residues: CSATDPGTGSYEQYV. The chain is built from TRBV20-1 and TRBJ2-7, with 9 bases that match TRBD1. Germline assignment: CDR1 DFQATT and CDR2 SNEGSKA (reference sequence). Trimming removed 6 bases from V and 1 base from J; junction bases left unmatched: 10. The CDR3 loop spans 15 amino acids.